These 30 T cell receptor beta chains came from one sample sequenced in a study of T cells after yellow fever vaccination. One entry per CDR3 protein, called by TCRdb with MiXCR from the 5' RACE reads. Of more than 90,000 distinct CDR3 sequences in the sample, roughly 7.9% were seen once. The starting material was CD4+ T cells sorted from PBMCs, obtained about 49 days after the first yellow fever vaccination. These receptors came from a man aged 18 to 30 who received the YFV17D yellow fever vaccine.

This clonotype was counted at least ten times. The rearrangement links TRBV7-9 to TRBJ2-1; the match to TRBD2 covers 8 bases. Trimming took 5 bases from V and 4 from J; bases not matched to a gene: 4. CDR1 SEHNR and CDR2 FQNEAQ come from the germline V gene (reference sequence). CDR3 length equals 14 residues. The CDR3 sequence is CASSRREGYNEQFF. In DNA, the CDR3 is TGTGCCAGCAGCCGTCGGGAGGGGTACAATGAGCAGTTCTTC.

This clonotype appeared a few times. The chain has TRBV7-9 and TRBJ1-5, with D uncertain. V was trimmed by 5 bases and J by 9 bases, leaving 14 bases between them. The CDR3 runs 13 residues. Germline CDR1 is SEHNR and CDR2 is FQNEAQ (reference sequence). CDR3 bases: TGTGCCAGCAGCACCCTGTCCACCTCGCCCCAGCATTTT. This sequence encodes CASSTLSTSPQHF.

This rearrangement joins TRBV5-6 to TRBJ2-7; 10 bases are a match to TRBD1. CDR3 length: 15 amino acids. With V trimmed by 4 bases and J by 4 bases, 8 bases remained unmatched. Germline CDR1 and CDR2: SGHDT and YYEEEE. The DNA for the CDR3 is TGTGCCAGCAGCCCTCTAGGGGACAGGGGTTACGAGCAGTACGTC. Translated: CASSPLGDRGYEQYV.

This rearrangement joins TRBV28 to TRBJ2-7, with TRBD1 matching over 7 bases. V dropped 3 bases and J dropped 2; count of bases not matched to a gene: 4. This CDR3 has 14 residues. Germline V gene lookup returns CDR1 MDHEN and CDR2 SYDVKM. CDR3 region: CASSFRDSTYEQYV. Written as DNA, the CDR3 is TGTGCCAGCAGTTTCCGGGACAGTACCTACGAGCAGTACGTC.

The gene calls are TRBV12-3 or TRBV12-4 and TRBJ1-3; 9 nucleotides align to TRBD1. This CDR3 contains 15 residues. The V segment lost 7 bases and the J segment 7 bases; nucleotides outside the gene matches: 11. CDR3 coding DNA: TGTGCCAGCACAAAGGACAGGGGAATCGGGAACACCATATATTTT. Translated, it gives CASTKDRGIGNTIYF.

This clonotype has at least ten counts. This chain links TRBV5-1 with TRBJ1-5; D is ambiguous. The V gene lost 0 bases and the J gene lost 7 bases, with 11 bases spanning the gap. The CDR3 is 14 amino acids. Germline CDR1 SGHRS, CDR2 YFSETQ. The CDR3 nucleotides read TGCGCCAGCAGCTTGGAGGCGACGGGACAGCCCCAGCATTTT. It yields the protein CASSLEATGQPQHF.

At least ten counts were recorded for this clonotype. The chain's CDR3 is CASSYRNTDTQYF. The CDR3 nucleotides read TGTGCCAGCAGCTACCGAAACACAGATACGCAGTATTTT. J is TRBJ2-3 and V is TRBV3-1; D gene unclear. Between the trimmed V and J ends, which lost 5 bases and 2 bases, there was a span of 8 bases. The CDR3 is made up of 13 amino acids. In germline, CDR1 is LGHDT, CDR2 YNNKEL (reference sequence).

This clonotype was recorded many times. The chain carries TRBV14 and TRBJ1-6, with D tentatively TRBD1 (6 bases). This CDR3 is built from 16 residues. CDR1 and CDR2 (germline): SGHDN, FVKESK. V lost 1 base and J 8 bases, leaving 15 bases between the germline ends. The CDR3 protein is CASSQVFAGDHSPLHF. In nucleotides, the CDR3 is TGTGCCAGCAGCCAAGTGTTTGCAGGGGACCATTCACCCCTCCACTTT. Complete variable domain (other parts from reference TRBV14 and TRBJ1-6): EAGVTQFPSHSVIEKGQTVTLRCDPISGHDNLYWYRRVMGKEIKFLLHFVKESKQDESGMPNNRFLAERTGGTYSTLKVQPAELEDSGVYFCASSQVFAGDHSPLHFGNGTRLTVT.

A few counts support this clonotype. The rearrangement joins TRBV5-1 to TRBJ1-5, with 7 nucleotides matching TRBD1. The V segment lost 1 base and the J segment 4 bases; nucleotides outside the gene matches: 5. This CDR3 has 15 amino acids. Germline V CDR1 and CDR2: SGHRS, YFSETQ. The CDR3 DNA reads TGCGCCAGCAGCTTGTCCGGGACAGAGAATCAGCCCCAGCATTTT. Translating it yields CASSLSGTENQPQHF. Full variable domain (missing parts from reference TRBV5-1 and TRBJ1-5): KAGVTQTPRYLIKTRGQQVTLSCSPISGHRSVSWYQQTPGQGLQFLFEYFSETQRNKGNFPGRFSGRQFSNSRSEMNVSTLELGDSALYLCASSLSGTENQPQHFGDGTRLSIL.

This chain links TRBV14 with TRBJ2-3; 12 bases align to TRBD2. CDR3 length: 17 residues. Trimming took 2 bases from V and 2 from J; bases not matched to a gene: 5. Per germline, CDR1 SGHDN and CDR2 FVKESK. The CDR3 is CASSQKGLAGYTDTQYF. The DNA for the CDR3 is TGTGCCAGCAGCCAAAAAGGACTAGCGGGGTACACAGATACGCAGTATTTT.

This clonotype was detected many times. This chain joins TRBV7-2 and TRBJ2-2; D is possibly TRBD1 (5 bases). This CDR3 contains 14 residues. The V end lost 0 bases, the J end lost 5 bases, and 7 bases lay between the germline ends. The germline V gene encodes CDR1 SGHTA and CDR2 FQGNSA. CDR3 nucleotides: TGTGCCAGCAGCTTAGCCAGGGCTACCGGGGAGCTGTTTTTT. Encoded protein: CASSLARATGELFF. The whole variable domain, filled in from reference TRBV7-2 and TRBJ2-2, reads GAGVSQSPSNKVTEKGKDVELRCDPISGHTALYWYRQSLGQGLEFLIYFQGNSAPDKSGLPSDRFSAERTGGSVSTLTIQRTQQEDSAVYLCASSLARATGELFFGEGSRLTVL.

The chain links TRBV5-1 to TRBJ2-7; D may be TRBD1 (6 bases). This CDR3 comprises 13 residues. In germline, CDR1 is SGHRS, CDR2 YFSETQ. V was clipped by 5 bases and J by 6 bases, with 15 bases between them. The CDR3 reads CASRIQGAAEQYF. DNA for the CDR3: TGCGCCAGCAGGATACAGGGAGCGGCCGAGCAGTACTTC. The full variable domain, its missing parts supplied by reference TRBV5-1 and TRBJ2-7, is KAGVTQTPRYLIKTRGQQVTLSCSPISGHRSVSWYQQTPGQGLQFLFEYFSETQRNKGNFPGRFSGRQFSNSRSEMNVSTLELGDSALYLCASRIQGAAEQYFGPGTRLTVT.

This clonotype has more than one count but fewer than ten. The chain uses TRBV4-2 and TRBJ2-2, with 10 positions matching TRBD2. CDR1 and CDR2 from the germline V gene are LGHNA and YNFKEQ. V was pared by 0 bases and J by 7 bases, with 11 bases of the junction left unmatched. The CDR3 runs 18 residues. The CDR3 region is CASSQDPLAGELGGELFF. The DNA for the CDR3 is TGTGCCAGCAGCCAAGACCCTCTAGCGGGGGAGCTCGGCGGGGAGCTGTTTTTT.

J is TRBJ2-1 and V is TRBV7-2, with D possibly TRBD2 on 6 matching bases. Germline CDR1 SGHTA, CDR2 FQGNSA. The CDR3 is 15 amino acids. V dropped 5 bases and J dropped 7 bases, with 18 bases sitting between them. This CDR3 is CASSLGPRAGNEQFF. The CDR3, as DNA: TGTGCCAGCAGCCTAGGACCCAGGGCGGGGAATGAGCAGTTCTTC.

This clonotype was seen ten or more times. This sequence joins TRBV11-2 and TRBJ2-5, with D uncertain. Per the germline V gene, CDR1 is SGHAT and CDR2 is FQNNGV. V was cut by 6 bases and J by 4 bases, with 15 bases left in between. The CDR3 length is 14 residues. CDR3 in DNA: TGTGCCAGCAGTCCATGGGAAGCTGGAGAGACCCAGTACTTC. It is translated as CASSPWEAGETQYF.

This clonotype was observed many times. The chain employs TRBV28 and TRBJ2-6, with a possible D match to TRBD2 (5 bases). The germline V gene encodes CDR1 MDHEN and CDR2 SYDVKM. Trimming cost V 3 bases and J 0 bases, with 6 bases left between them. The CDR3 length is 15 residues. CDR3 region: CASSFRGSGANVLTF. For the CDR3, the DNA is TGTGCCAGCAGTTTCCGGGGCTCTGGGGCCAACGTCCTGACTTTC.

This clonotype occurred many times. V and J are TRBV9 and TRBJ2-5, with D possibly being TRBD1 or TRBD2 (6 bases each). Between the trimmed V and J ends, which lost 0 bases and 1 base, there was a span of 10 bases. The CDR3 has 15 residues. CDR1 is SGDLS, CDR2 YYNGEE, per germline. This chain's CDR3 is CASSVAGGLQETQYF. In DNA form, the CDR3 reads TGTGCCAGCAGCGTAGCCGGGGGCCTCCAAGAGACCCAGTACTTC.

This clonotype has ten or more counts. The V call is TRBV5-4, the J call TRBJ2-5; 12 bases are a match to TRBD2. The CDR3 has 15 amino acids. The germline CDR1 and CDR2 sequences are SGHNT and YYREEE (reference sequence). Losses at the gene ends were 0 bases for V and 12 bases for J; bases not matched to a gene: 9. In DNA, the CDR3 is TGTGCCAGCAGCTTGGCCGGTAGACTAGCGGGGGAAAAGTACTTC. Protein: CASSLAGRLAGEKYF.

This clonotype was observed a few times. This sequence may be a read error, since a much larger clone differs from it by one base. V and J are TRBV7-2 and TRBJ2-2; possible D gene TRBD2, 5 bases. The CDR3 loop spans 16 amino acids. Germline CDR1 and CDR2: SGHTA and FQGNSA. The CDR3 DNA reads TGTGTCAGCAGCTTAGCGTACAGTCCGAACACCGGGGAGCTGTTTTTT. Its protein is CVSSLAYSPNTGELFF. Together with reference TRBV7-2 and TRBJ2-2, the CDR3 gives the full variable domain: GAGVSQSPSNKVTEKGKDVELRCDPISGHTALYWYRQSLGQGLEFLIYFQGNSAPDKSGLPSDRFSAERTGGSVSTLTIQRTQQEDSAVYLCVSSLAYSPNTGELFFGEGSRLTVL.

This clonotype was seen ten or more times. This sequence joins TRBV7-3 and TRBJ2-3, with D perhaps TRBD2 (6 bases). Germline CDR1 SGHTA, CDR2 FQGTGA. This CDR3 spans 14 amino acids. Trimming took off 5 bases at V and 2 bases at J, with 11 bases between the two ends. The CDR3 nucleotides read TGTGCCAGCAGCCCCGGGGGTGCCACAGATACGCAGTATTTT. Residues: CASSPGGATDTQYF. The full variable domain, with the rest looked up from reference TRBV7-3 and TRBJ2-3, is GAGVSQTPSNKVTEKGKYVELRCDPISGHTALYWYRQSLGQGPEFLIYFQGTGAADDSGLPNDRFFAVRPEGSVSTLKIQRTERGDSAVYLCASSPGGATDTQYFGPGTRLTVL.

This clonotype appeared many times. The chain is built from TRBV7-2 and TRBJ2-7; 7 bases are a match to TRBD1. From germline, CDR1 is SGHTA and CDR2 FQGNSA. V was pared by 6 bases and J by 2 bases, with 10 bases of the junction left unmatched. The CDR3 is 15 amino acids. The CDR3 loop reads CASSPTGTAPYEQYF. CDR3 in DNA: TGTGCCAGCAGTCCAACCGGGACAGCCCCCTACGAGCAGTACTTC.

Details on this clonotype: A much larger clonotype is one base distant, so this may be a read error. The rearrangement joins TRBV3-1 to TRBJ2-1, with D uncertain. CDR3 length: 16 amino acids. V gave up 2 bases and J gave up 0 bases, with 11 bases separating them. Germline V lookup: CDR1 LGHDT, CDR2 YNNKEL (reference sequence). CDR3 nucleotide sequence: TGTGCCAGCAGCCAAAGTCCAGCGAGCTCCTACAATGAGCAGTTCTTC. This sequence encodes CASSQSPASSYNEQFF.

For the CDR3, the DNA is TGTGCCACCAGCAGAGCCCCGAAACTTTCCACTGAAGCTTTCTTT. As protein: CATSRAPKLSTEAFF. The chain uses TRBV15 and TRBJ1-1; D gene unclear. The CDR3 totals 15 residues. Germline CDR1 reads LNHNV; CDR2 reads YYDKDF (reference sequence). The V end was cut by 1 base, the J end by 4 bases, with 13 bases between.

In its sample, this clonotype was seen many times. This chain joins TRBV7-8 and TRBJ1-1; D might be TRBD1 (6 bases). CDR3 length: 15 residues. CDR1 is SGHVS, CDR2 FQNEAQ, per germline. Trimming removed 6 bases from V and 1 base from J, with 15 bases in between. The CDR3, as DNA: TGTGCCAGCAGTCAATACAGGGTTGGGAACACTGAAGCTTTCTTT. It specifies CASSQYRVGNTEAFF.

This clonotype has at least ten counts. The chain uses TRBV19 and TRBJ1-5, with D unresolved. The germline CDR1 and CDR2 sequences are LNHDA and SQIVND (reference sequence). The CDR3 contains 16 residues. Trimming took 0 bases from V and 5 from J, leaving 14 bases between them. In DNA form, the CDR3 reads TGTGCCAGTAGTATAGATCGTCCGGCAGCTTATCAGCCCCAGCATTTT. It is translated as CASSIDRPAAYQPQHF.

This clonotype came up many times. The gene calls are TRBV6-5 and TRBJ2-7; the D gene is possibly TRBD1 (6 bases). Germline-derived CDR1 and CDR2 are MNHEY and SVGAGI. The V and J ends lost 5 bases and 3 bases respectively, with 11 bases between them. This CDR3 is built from 13 residues. The CDR3 here is CASSTAQGYEQYF. For the CDR3, the DNA is TGTGCCAGCAGTACAGCACAGGGCTACGAGCAGTACTTC.

A remark on this clonotype: A much larger clone is a single base away; this may be a read error. The CDR3 here is CASSLVGDAEYEQYF. In DNA form, the CDR3 reads TGTGCCAGCAGCTTAGTCGGGGACGCGGAATACGAGCAGTACTTC. The chain carries TRBV7-2 and TRBJ2-7, with D perhaps being TRBD1 or TRBD2 (5 bases each). V was clipped by 1 base and J by 4 bases, with 14 bases between them. This CDR3 is built from 15 residues. The germline CDR1 and CDR2 sequences are SGHTA and FQGNSA.

This clonotype was picked up many times. This chain uses TRBV6-2 or TRBV6-3 with TRBJ1-1; no definite D call. Germline loops: CDR1 MNHEY, CDR2 SVGEGT. The CDR3 runs 15 residues. The V and J ends lost 2 bases and 1 base respectively, with 11 bases between them. The CDR3 here is CASSYRWGANTEAFF. The CDR3 DNA sequence: TGTGCCAGCAGTTACCGTTGGGGAGCGAACACTGAAGCTTTCTTT.

This clonotype was detected many times. V is TRBV20-1 and J is TRBJ1-4, with D maybe TRBD1 (5 bases). The length of the CDR3 is 11 residues. The germline V gene has CDR1 DFQATT and CDR2 SNEGSKA (reference sequence). Trimming took off 0 bases at V and 10 bases at J, with 6 bases between the two ends. The CDR3 DNA is TGCAGTGCTAGAGAGAGGGGAAAACTGTTTTTT. Translation gives CSARERGKLFF.

This clonotype was seen only a few times. The chain employs TRBV7-2 and TRBJ1-3; D is unclear. CDR1 and CDR2 (germline): SGHTA, FQGNSA. The CDR3 consists of 16 residues. V was cut by 1 base and J by 0 bases, with 10 bases left in between. CDR3 sequence: CASSLGPPSSGNTIYF. CDR3 nucleotide sequence: TGTGCCAGCAGCTTAGGACCCCCTAGCTCTGGAAACACCATATATTTT.